These 31 T cell receptor beta chains were all obtained from the same sample, sequenced in a study of T-cell memory formation after mild COVID-19. MiXCR, run by TCRdb on the 5' RACE reads, gives a single entry per CDR3 protein. The table includes 470,000 or so distinct CDR3 sequences, roughly 25% detected once. Sequences were obtained from PBMCs or a T cell subset sorted from them (not recorded which). These receptors were collected from an adult woman who had mild COVID-19 (a few samples of this study predate the infection). Cell type and time point are not known.

Only a few counts were recorded for this clonotype. This sequence joins TRBV7-9 and TRBJ2-6; maybe TRBD1 (5 bases). V gave up 4 bases and J gave up 0 bases, with 22 bases separating them. CDR3 size: 20 residues. Germline V CDR1 and CDR2: SEHNR, FQNEAQ (reference sequence). CDR3: CASSSSRSAGIRSGANVLTF. In DNA, the CDR3 is TGTGCCAGCAGCTCGAGCCGGAGTGCAGGGATCCGCTCTGGGGCCAACGTCCTGACTTTC.

This clonotype came up a few times. This chain uses TRBV29-1 with TRBJ2-7; D is possibly TRBD1 (6 bases). Trimming cost V 6 bases and J 3 bases, with 12 bases left between them. The germline gives CDR1 SQVTM, CDR2 ANQGSEA. The CDR3 extends over 12 amino acids. The CDR3 here is CSVGDTNYEQYF. The CDR3, as DNA: TGCAGCGTAGGGGACACCAACTACGAGCAGTACTTC.

This clonotype was counted a few times. Written as DNA, the CDR3 is TGTGCCATCAGTGAGTCGCCCCGGGACTCCCGTCAGTTCTTC. This sequence encodes CAISESPRDSRQFF. The gene calls are TRBV10-3 and TRBJ2-1, with D possibly matching TRBD2 (6 bases). Per the germline V gene, CDR1 is ENHRY and CDR2 is SYGVKD. Trimming cost V 0 bases and J 13 bases, with 16 bases left between them. The CDR3 extends over 14 amino acids.

In this sample, this clonotype turned up a few times. The CDR3: CASSFGEPYEQYF. CDR3 coding DNA: TGTGCCAGCAGTTTTGGGGAGCCCTACGAGCAGTACTTC. V gene TRBV27 combines with J gene TRBJ2-7; perhaps TRBD2 as D (5 bases). V dropped 3 bases and J dropped 2 bases, with 8 bases sitting between them. Germline V gives CDR1 MNHEY, CDR2 SMNVEV (reference sequence). The CDR3 runs to 13 residues.

The chain joins TRBV4-3 to TRBJ2-3; no clear D. The V end lost 0 bases, the J end lost 6 bases, and 16 bases lay between the germline ends. The CDR3 extends over 16 amino acids. Germline values: CDR1 LGHNA, CDR2 YSLEER. DNA of the CDR3: TGCGCCAGCAGCCAAGATCGTGTAGGGATGGAGGATACGCAGTATTTT. It yields the protein CASSQDRVGMEDTQYF.

This clonotype came up many times. The CDR3 region has the DNA TGCAGTGCTAGAACCGAAGCGGGAGTTTGGGATACGCAGTATTTT. Protein: CSARTEAGVWDTQYF. The chain combines TRBV20-1 with TRBJ2-3, with TRBD2 matching over 8 bases. J was trimmed by 6 bases and V by 2 bases; bases with no gene match: 10. The CDR3 has 15 amino acids. The germline CDR1 and CDR2 sequences are DFQATT and SNEGSKA (reference sequence).

The chain joins TRBV5-1 to TRBJ1-1; TRBD1 agrees at 11 bases. The CDR3 sequence is 13 residues long. Trimming at V came to 4 bases and at J to 8 bases, leaving 4 bases not matched to a gene. Germline V gene data show CDR1 as SGHRS and CDR2 as YFSETQ. CDR3 nucleotide sequence: TGCGCCAGCAGCGGGGGACAGGGGGGAGAAGCTTTCTTT. Amino acids: CASSGGQGGEAFF.

This sequence joins TRBV5-1 and TRBJ1-2; D may be TRBD1 (5 bases). The CDR3 consists of 15 residues. CDR1 is SGHRS, CDR2 YFSETQ, per germline. V shed 2 bases and J shed 4 bases, with 15 bases lying between them. For the CDR3, the DNA is TGCGCCAGCAGCTTCCTCCCCAGGGAGGGCTATGGCTACACCTTC. Amino acids: CASSFLPREGYGYTF.

This clonotype was recorded a few times. The chain employs TRBV7-9 and TRBJ2-5, with 9 bases matching TRBD2. This CDR3 contains 15 residues. Germline CDR1 reads SEHNR; CDR2 reads FQNEAQ (reference sequence). V lost 3 bases, J lost 5 bases, and 7 bases stayed unmatched. Here the CDR3 DNA reads TGTGCCAGCAGCTTCCCTAGCGGGACGGGGGAGACCCAGTACTTC. Translating gives CASSFPSGTGETQYF.

This clonotype showed up just a few times. This rearrangement joins TRBV5-1 to TRBJ2-3; the match to TRBD2 covers 10 bases. The CDR3 totals 15 residues. J gave up 2 bases and V 7 bases, and 7 bases lay outside the gene matches. CDR1 and CDR2 (germline): SGHRS, YFSETQ. The CDR3 nucleotides are TGCGCCAGCCGAACTAGCGGGGATTACACAGATACGCAGTATTTT. Translated: CASRTSGDYTDTQYF.

This clonotype appeared many times. The V gene is TRBV5-1, the J gene TRBJ2-1; 11 bases agree with TRBD2. V was pared by 0 bases and J by 7 bases, with 6 bases of the junction left unmatched. Germline loops: CDR1 SGHRS, CDR2 YFSETQ. The CDR3 spans 16 residues. In DNA, the CDR3 is TGCGCCAGCAGCTTGGAGCCTAGCGGGAGGCTGAATGAGCAGTTCTTC. Its translation is CASSLEPSGRLNEQFF.

This chain connects TRBV28 to TRBJ2-7; 9 bases fit TRBD1. The CDR3 runs 16 residues. Germline V gives CDR1 MDHEN, CDR2 SYDVKM. Germline trimming cut 4 bases from V and 4 bases from J; bases unmatched to any gene: 11. The CDR3 sequence: CASSSHQTGGSYEQYF. CDR3 nucleotides: TGTGCCAGCAGTTCACACCAGACAGGGGGGAGTTACGAGCAGTACTTC.

The chain employs TRBV12-3 or TRBV12-4 and TRBJ2-5, with 10 bases identical to TRBD2. The CDR3 contains 16 residues. With 5 bases clipped from V and 2 bases from J, the junction kept 8 bases outside the gene matches. CDR3 sequence: CASSQLISGGQETQYF. CDR3 DNA: TGTGCCAGCAGTCAACTTATTAGCGGGGGGCAAGAGACCCAGTACTTC.

This clonotype has only a few counts. This chain joins TRBV21-1 and TRBJ2-6; no check of the table's D call, TRBD1, against the DNA was made. TRBV21-1 is reported as a pseudogene. The CDR3 has 22 amino acids. The CDR3 DNA follows: TGTGCCAGCAGCAAAGGGGGGTCGTACAATTCGACTACAAGCTCTGGGGCCAACGTCCTGACTTTC. Its protein product is CASSKGGSYNSTTSSGANVLTF.

The chain employs TRBV7-6 and TRBJ1-5, with a weak D call TRBD1 (5 bases). CDR3 length: 18 residues. Germline values: CDR1 SGHVS, CDR2 FNYEAQ. V was cut by 3 bases and J by 0 bases, with 18 bases left in between. The CDR3 DNA reads TGTGCCAGCAGCTTGGGGGTAGACACCCCTTATAGCAATCAGCCCCAGCATTTT. Amino acids: CASSLGVDTPYSNQPQHF.

This clonotype has only a few counts. The chain has TRBV21-1 and TRBJ2-2; TRBD1 is taken as the D call from the table, unchecked against the DNA. TRBV21-1 is shown as a pseudogene. CDR3 length: 18 amino acids. CDR3 amino acids: CASSRPPREAVDTGELFF. DNA for the CDR3: TGTGCCAGCAGCCGACCCCCCCGGGAGGCTGTGGACACCGGGGAGCTGTTTTTT.

This clonotype appeared a few times. The chain uses TRBV20-1 and TRBJ1-2, with 7 positions matching TRBD1. V gave up 0 bases and J gave up 1 base; unmatched junction bases: 14. The germline CDR1 and CDR2 sequences are DFQATT and SNEGSKA (reference sequence). The CDR3 is 18 amino acids. The chain's CDR3 is CSARDRTAGGLHNYGYTF. The CDR3 DNA sequence: TGCAGTGCTAGAGATCGGACGGCAGGGGGGCTGCATAACTATGGCTACACCTTC.

This clonotype was observed many times. V usage is TRBV29-1 and J usage is TRBJ2-3, with 11 bases identical to TRBD1. Losses at the gene ends were 5 bases for V and 5 bases for J; bases not matched to a gene: 9. CDR3 length equals 15 residues. From germline, CDR1 is SQVTM and CDR2 ANQGSEA. The chain's CDR3 is CSVLSGTGGLDTQYF. In nucleotides, the CDR3 is TGCAGCGTTCTATCCGGGACAGGGGGATTAGATACGCAGTATTTT.

This clonotype was detected only a few times. The gene calls are TRBV27 and TRBJ2-3, with D maybe TRBD2 (6 bases). CDR1 is MNHEY and CDR2 is SMNVEV in the germline V gene (reference sequence). The germline V and J ends were trimmed by 0 bases and 2 bases, with 15 bases remaining between them. The CDR3 covers 17 residues. DNA for the CDR3: TGTGCCAGCAGTTTATCATTCCTAGCGCTCTCCACAGATACGCAGTATTTT. Protein product: CASSLSFLALSTDTQYF.

This clonotype has more than one count but fewer than ten. The rearrangement joins TRBV6-2 or TRBV6-3 to TRBJ2-1, with 9 nucleotides matching TRBD2. Germline V gene data show CDR1 as MNHEY and CDR2 as SVGEGT. V lost 3 bases, J lost 8 bases, and 14 bases stayed unmatched. The CDR3 totals 17 residues. The CDR3 reads CASSYSVQLAGKYEQFF. The CDR3 coding sequence is TGTGCCAGCAGTTATTCAGTCCAGCTAGCGGGAAAATATGAGCAGTTCTTC.

A few counts support this clonotype. The chain carries TRBV6-5 and TRBJ1-2; 10 nucleotides match TRBD1. Germline-derived CDR1 and CDR2 are MNHEY and SVGAGI. The CDR3 contains 15 residues. J lost 6 bases, V lost 0 bases, and 4 bases had no gene match. CDR3 sequence reads: CASSYSATGGNGYTF. In nucleotides, the CDR3 is TGTGCCAGCAGTTACTCGGCGACAGGGGGCAATGGCTACACCTTC.

This clonotype was seen a few times. This chain uses TRBV20-1 with TRBJ1-5; D ambiguous. V lost 6 bases to trimming and J lost 7 bases, with 13 bases between them. Germline V gene lookup returns CDR1 DFQATT and CDR2 SNEGSKA (reference sequence). This CDR3 is 12 amino acids long. CDR3 in DNA: TGCAGTGCAGCGATCAGAGGACAGCCCCAGCATTTT. Amino acid sequence: CSAAIRGQPQHF.

This clonotype was recorded a few times. The genes are TRBV6-5 and TRBJ2-5; 9 bases map to TRBD1. V was clipped by 0 bases and J by 5 bases; unmatched bases: 7. Germline V CDR1 and CDR2: MNHEY, SVGAGI. The length of the CDR3 is 16 residues. The CDR3 region is CASSYSGQGWGETQYF. CDR3 sequence (DNA): TGTGCCAGCAGTTACTCGGGACAGGGATGGGGGGAGACCCAGTACTTC.

In its sample, this clonotype was seen a few times. V usage is TRBV20-1 and J usage is TRBJ1-2; 9 bases match TRBD1. J gave up 6 bases and V 4 bases, and 6 bases lay outside the gene matches. This CDR3 comprises 13 residues. From germline, CDR1 is DFQATT and CDR2 SNEGSKA (reference sequence). CDR3 sequence: CSAKGQGGDGYTF. CDR3 nucleotide sequence: TGCAGTGCTAAGGGACAGGGCGGTGATGGCTACACCTTC.

The rearrangement links TRBV3-1 to TRBJ2-3; D unclear. V was clipped by 4 bases and J by 0 bases, with 14 bases between them. The CDR3 totals 16 residues. The germline V gene encodes CDR1 LGHDT and CDR2 YNNKEL (reference sequence). CDR3 DNA sequence: TGTGCCAGCAGCCTCAAGGGCGGCGGCAGCACAGATACGCAGTATTTT. Translated, it gives CASSLKGGGSTDTQYF.

This clonotype has more than one count but fewer than ten. The chain recombines TRBV6-5 with TRBJ1-1; D is possibly TRBD1 (5 bases). Trimming removed 7 bases at V and 0 bases at J, with 12 bases between. From germline, CDR1 is MNHEY and CDR2 SVGAGI. The CDR3 is 14 residues long. The DNA of the CDR3 is TGTGCCAGCAAGTTCGGGGGTATGAACACTGAAGCTTTCTTT. Translated: CASKFGGMNTEAFF.

The chain carries TRBV18 and TRBJ2-7; 7 bases map to TRBD1. This CDR3 spans 14 amino acids. Germline V gene sequence: CDR1 KGHSH, CDR2 LQKENI. J lost 6 bases, V lost 3 bases, and 8 bases had no gene match. CDR3 in DNA: TGTGCCAGCTCACCGCAGAGGGACAGCGGCGAGCAGTACTTC. Translating it yields CASSPQRDSGEQYF.

This clonotype was detected many times. The CDR3 bases are TGCAGCGTTGAACGGGGCTACGAGCAGTACTTC. This codes for CSVERGYEQYF. V usage is TRBV29-1 and J usage is TRBJ2-7, with D maybe TRBD2 (5 bases). The CDR3 spans 11 residues. Trimming took off 2 bases at V and 3 bases at J, with 5 bases between the two ends. CDR1 is SQVTM and CDR2 is ANQGSEA in the germline V gene.

The chain uses TRBV5-6 and TRBJ2-7, with D tentatively TRBD2 (6 bases). The CDR3 covers 15 residues. Trimming pared 4 bases from V and 2 bases from J, leaving 16 bases between. Germline V gives CDR1 SGHDT, CDR2 YYEEEE. The CDR3 protein is CASSPPGGGTYEQYF. CDR3 bases: TGTGCCAGCAGCCCACCCGGAGGAGGGACCTACGAGCAGTACTTC. The whole variable domain, filled in from reference TRBV5-6 and TRBJ2-7, reads DAGVTQSPTHLIKTRGQQVTLRCSPKSGHDTVSWYQQALGQGPQFIFQYYEEEERQRGNFPDRFSGHQFPNYSSELNVNALLLGDSALYLCASSPPGGGTYEQYFGPGTRLTVT.

The rearrangement joins TRBV20-1 to TRBJ2-7; 9 nucleotides match TRBD2. Germline loops: CDR1 DFQATT, CDR2 SNEGSKA (reference sequence). V lost 1 base, J lost 5 bases, and 9 bases stayed unmatched. This CDR3 is built from 15 residues. CDR3 DNA: TGCAGTGCTAGAGGGCTAGCGGGACGTGGCAACGAGCAGTACTTC. It specifies CSARGLAGRGNEQYF.

In this sample, this clonotype turned up many times. The chain couples TRBV5-1 to TRBJ1-5; D remains ambiguous. The V gene lost 3 bases and the J gene lost 6 bases, with 10 bases spanning the gap. The CDR3 has 13 residues. CDR1 SGHRS and CDR2 YFSETQ come from the germline V gene. CDR3 coding DNA: TGCGCCAGCAGCTCTGTCTTCGGTCAGCCCCAGCATTTT. Amino acid sequence: CASSSVFGQPQHF.